The T cell receptor beta chain under discussion was sequenced for a study of cytomegalovirus exposure and HLA in healthy donors. Study-wide results and limits: Later, TCR association rates were found to vary by HLA locus, highest for DRB1 and lowest for HLA-C. Cytomegalovirus association was listed for 164 TCR beta chains.

Primers for the PCR totalled 60 Vbeta and 13 Jbeta. Some clones are missing from TCRdb's copy, which holds only in-frame ones; the method was immunoSEQ multiplex PCR. The sample has under 200,000 clones; about 81% are singletons. Concerning this clone: Its antigen remains unidentified.

From germline, CDR1 is SGHTA and CDR2 FQGNSA. The CDR3 length is 15 residues. Trimming left V 0 bases short and J 0 bases short, with 6 bases between. The source material was PBMCs. The V gene is TRBV7-2, the J gene TRBJ1-3; D remains unclear. The receptor comes from a woman between 18 and 29 years old in good health and CMV-seropositive. As DNA, the CDR3 is TGTGCCAGCAGCTTAGCGCACATCTCTGGAAACACCATATATTTT. It is translated as CASSLAHISGNTIYF.